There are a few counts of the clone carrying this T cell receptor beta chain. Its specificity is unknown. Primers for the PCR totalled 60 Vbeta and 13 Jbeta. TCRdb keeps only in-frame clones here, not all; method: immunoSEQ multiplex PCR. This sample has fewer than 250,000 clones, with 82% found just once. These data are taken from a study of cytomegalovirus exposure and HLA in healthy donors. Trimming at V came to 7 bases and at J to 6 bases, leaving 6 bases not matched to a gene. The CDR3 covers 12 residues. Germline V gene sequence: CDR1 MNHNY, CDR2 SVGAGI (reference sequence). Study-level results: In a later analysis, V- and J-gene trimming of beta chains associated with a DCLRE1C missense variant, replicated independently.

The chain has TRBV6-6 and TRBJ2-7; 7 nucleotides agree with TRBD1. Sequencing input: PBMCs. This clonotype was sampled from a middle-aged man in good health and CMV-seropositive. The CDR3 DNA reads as TGTGCCAGCACCGCGGACAGGTTCGAGCAGTACTTC. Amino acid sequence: CASTADRFEQYF.